Listed below are T cell receptor beta chains from one sample, sequenced in a study of blood T cell repertoires in COVID-19. The table came from immunoSEQ multiplex PCR; TCRdb's copy has only in-frame clones and leaves some out. The profile covers roughly 170,000 clones, with about 88% appearing a single time and less than 3% taken by the ten largest. Specimen: peripheral blood. The source is a middle-aged man with active or convalescent COVID-19. Both conserved end residues are part of each CDR3. The D gene is left open where the match is weak. The size of a clone is reported for some rows only, either as once, few or many, or as a class for expanded clones.

CDR3nt	CDR3aa	v_gene	abundance	d_gene	j_gene
TGTGCCAGCAGCTCGACTAGGAGCACAGATACGCAGTATTTT	CASSSTRSTDTQYF	TRBV7-2	.	.	TRBJ2-3
TGTGCCACCAGTGGGCCAGGGGAGGGAAACATTCAGTACTTC	CATSGPGEGNIQYF	TRBV24-1	.	.	TRBJ2-4
TGTGCCGCGGGACAGGGGACTAATGAAAAACTGTTTTTT	CAAGQGTNEKLFF	TRBV10-3	.	TRBD1	TRBJ1-4
TGCGCCAGCATCGATCCCCAGGGTATAAGCACAGATACGCAGTATTTT	CASIDPQGISTDTQYF	TRBV10-1	.	.	TRBJ2-3
TGTGCCAGCAGTGGGACAGGGTTGGGGCAGCCCCAGCATTTT	CASSGTGLGQPQHF	TRBV25-1	.	TRBD1	TRBJ1-5
TGTGCCAGCAGCAAGGACAGGGGGACGGGTCAGCCCCAGCATTTT	CASSKDRGTGQPQHF	TRBV5-6	many	TRBD1	TRBJ1-5
TGTGCCAGCAGTTCAGGACAGCGAGGAAACACCATATATTTT	CASSSGQRGNTIYF	TRBV28	.	.	TRBJ1-3
TGTGCCAGCAGTGCGGGGAACTATGGCTACACCTTC	CASSAGNYGYTF	TRBV2	.	.	TRBJ1-2
TGTGCCAGCAGTTTCACAGGGTCGGTGGAGACCCAGTACTTC	CASSFTGSVETQYF	TRBV28	.	.	TRBJ2-5
TGTGCCAGCAGCCTGGGGGGTTCGTACACAGATACGCAGTATTTT	CASSLGGSYTDTQYF	TRBV9	once	.	TRBJ2-3
TGTGCCAGCAGCCAAGGCTTAATTTCAGGGGGAACCCAGGTGCGGCGCGTCACCGGGGAGCTGTTTTTT	CASSQGLISGGTQVRRVTGELFF	TRBV4-2	.	TRBD1	TRBJ2-2
TGTGCCAGCAGTTACCGCCAAATACAGGGGGCGCAAGGCTACACCTTC	CASSYRQIQGAQGYTF	TRBV6-5	.	TRBD1	TRBJ1-2
TGTGCCAGTAGTATTGGGCCGGGAGGGGCCACTGAAGCTTTCTTT	CASSIGPGGATEAFF	TRBV19	.	.	TRBJ1-1
TGTGCCAGCAGCTCTGGGAAGGCACGGGGATGGTTCAATGAGCAGTTCTTC	CASSSGKARGWFNEQFF	TRBV5-4	.	.	TRBJ2-1
TGTGCCAGCAAATCGGAGTCAATAAGCAATCAGCCCCAGCATTTT	CASKSESISNQPQHF	TRBV2	once	.	TRBJ1-5
TGTGCCACCTCCCGGGAGCGGGGTTCGGGAAACACCATATATTTT	CATSRERGSGNTIYF	TRBV15	.	.	TRBJ1-3
TGTGCCAGCAGGCACAGGGAGAACACCGGGGAGCTGTTTTTT	CASRHRENTGELFF	TRBV6-5	.	.	TRBJ2-2
TGTGCCAGCAGCGTAGAAGGGGATAACACCGGGGAGCTGTTTTTT	CASSVEGDNTGELFF	TRBV9	.	.	TRBJ2-2
TGTGCCAGCAGTGAAGGGCAGACAACCGGGGAGCTGTTTTTT	CASSEGQTTGELFF	TRBV2	.	.	TRBJ2-2
TGTGCCAGCAGTGGACAGGGATTCACTATGGCTCCACACTACACCTTC	CASSGQGFTMAPHYTF	TRBV6-1	.	TRBD1	TRBJ1-2
TGCGCCAGCAGTGAGTCAGGCAGGGGCAGGGGGGAGACCCAGTACTTC	CASSESGRGRGETQYF	TRBV10-2	.	TRBD1	TRBJ2-5
TGCGCCAGCAGCGAGGGACACTTAGGAGGGGAGCTGTTTTTT	CASSEGHLGGELFF	TRBV4-1	.	.	TRBJ2-2
TGTGCCAGTAGTATAGTATTCTCTGGGGCCAACGTCCTGACTTTC	CASSIVFSGANVLTF	TRBV19	.	.	TRBJ2-6
TGTGCCAGCAGCTCCCAGCGGGGAAACACCATATATTTT	CASSSQRGNTIYF	TRBV7-3	.	.	TRBJ1-3
TGTGCCAGCAGACGTGAGCTCGCAGATACGCAGTATTTT	CASRRELADTQYF	TRBV3-1/TRBV3-2	.	.	TRBJ2-3
TGTGCCAGCAGCTTGTTTTCTAGCGATGTCAAAAACATTCAGTACTTC	CASSLFSSDVKNIQYF	TRBV5-6	.	.	TRBJ2-4
TGCAGCGTACCGACAGGGAACTATGGCTACACCTTC	CSVPTGNYGYTF	TRBV29-1	.	TRBD1	TRBJ1-2
TGTGCCAGTAGTATAGCATCCGCACTCCTAGGAGGAAACACCATATATTTT	CASSIASALLGGNTIYF	TRBV19	.	.	TRBJ1-3
TGTGCCACCGGACAGGGGGAGACCCAGTACTTC	CATGQGETQYF	TRBV24-1	few	TRBD1	TRBJ2-5
TGTGCCAGCAGCCCTCGGGACTCCTCCTACGAGCAGTACTTC	CASSPRDSSYEQYF	TRBV7-6	.	.	TRBJ2-7
TGTGCCAGCAGTGAAGGGTTGCGACAAGGCTACACCTTC	CASSEGLRQGYTF	TRBV6-1	.	.	TRBJ1-2
TGCGCCAGCACCCCGGACAGGGGGCGAAATAACTATGGCTACACCTTC	CASTPDRGRNNYGYTF	TRBV5-1	.	TRBD1	TRBJ1-2
TGTGCCAGCAGCCAGAGGGACAGGTCGAAACGGAGTGAAAAACTGTTTTTT	CASSQRDRSKRSEKLFF	TRBV3-1/TRBV3-2	.	TRBD1	TRBJ1-4
TGTGCCAGCAGTGAACAGGGGGAGACGGATACGCAGTATTTT	CASSEQGETDTQYF	TRBV6-4	.	TRBD1	TRBJ2-3
TGTGCCAGCTCACCACCTAGCCAAGAGACCCAGTACTTC	CASSPPSQETQYF	TRBV18	.	.	TRBJ2-5
TGTGCCAGCAGCTTCGTGGACAGGGTTTCCGGGGAGCTGTTTTTT	CASSFVDRVSGELFF	TRBV7-9	.	TRBD1	TRBJ2-2
TGTGCCAGCAGCAACTCTCTACAGGGGGGTAATTCACCCCTCCACTTT	CASSNSLQGGNSPLHF	TRBV13	.	TRBD1	TRBJ1-6
TGTGCCAGCTCCCCGGACAGCTATAATTCACCCCTCCACTTT	CASSPDSYNSPLHF	TRBV18	.	.	TRBJ1-6
TGTGCCAGCAGTCGAACCCACAGCCTACAGAGGGTGACAACTAATGAAAAACTGTTTTTT	CASSRTHSLQRVTTNEKLFF	TRBV7-8	.	.	TRBJ1-4
TGTGCCAGTCTAACGTACGGGGTCACTGAAGCTTTCTTT	CASLTYGVTEAFF	TRBV19	.	.	TRBJ1-1
TGCGCCAGCAGCTTGTTCTCAGGCACAGCCTACGAGCAGTACTTC	CASSLFSGTAYEQYF	TRBV5-1	.	.	TRBJ2-7
TGTGCCAGCACGCAGGGCCGTGCAACTAATGAAAAACTGTTTTTT	CASTQGRATNEKLFF	TRBV2	.	.	TRBJ1-4